This T cell receptor (beta chain) was recovered during a study of T cell changes during pregnancy in multiple sclerosis (dated by TCRdb to 2018 to 2020). About the full investigation: In women with multiple sclerosis, the researchers looked at how the T cell repertoire shifted as pregnancy progressed.

To prepare the library, the immunoSEQ multiplex PCR assay was applied. TCRdb's version of the immuneACCESS table is confined to in-frame rearrangements and falls short of the full clone set. An unresolved V gene accounts for under half of the shortfall where checked; the remainder is of unknown origin. The sample table lists more than 45,000 clones, 80% to 95% of them with a count of one. Approximately 0.25% of the sample lies in the top ten. At the junction V is shortened by 3 bases and J by 3 bases; bases outside the gene matches: 2. CDR1 and CDR2, looked up from the germline V gene, are KGHSH and LQKENI. Inclusive of the bounding cysteine and phenylalanine, the CDR3 is 15 residues long. Here the CDR3 DNA is all that survives: 45 bases in frame from base 1. With regard to this clone: Its antigen has not been determined. No base qualities exist here, and no much larger clone lies one base off it.

The specimen was CD4+ T cells from peripheral blood mononuclear cells, collected in the second trimester of pregnancy. The receptor comes from a female donor with multiple sclerosis, enrolled in a pregnancy study. The sequence joins TRBV18 to TRBJ2-2, with 9 bases matching TRBD1. The CDR3 corresponds to CASSPRQGDTGELFF. The nucleotides are TGTGCCAGCTCACCCCGACAGGGGGACACCGGGGAGCTGTTTTTT.